A single TCR beta chain is shown here with its context. Germline V gene lookup returns CDR1 GTSNPN and CDR2 SVGIG (reference sequence). This CDR3 contains 14 residues. Between the trimmed V and J ends, which lost 2 bases and 5 bases, there was a span of 12 bases. The data were taken from a study of read filtering for tumor transcriptome and immune sequencing. In the study overall: Among patients, some 17 were male and more than 11 female, aged about 45 to 90 (mean approximately 71).

The library was built from about 370 ng RNA with molecular barcoded adaptors for alpha/delta and beta/gamma chains. MiXCR was run by TCRdb on the reads, yielding one entry per CDR3 protein. Of tens of thousands of distinct CDR3 sequences in the sample, nearly 20% were seen once. The chain has TRBV30 and TRBJ2-2; possible D gene TRBD2, 5 bases. This TCR derives from a donor at least 40 years old with multiple myeloma. Source material: a population of CD138-negative cells sorted from bone marrow. CDR3 loop: CAWSKLDQTGELFF. CDR3 nucleotides: TGTGCCTGGAGTAAACTAGACCAAACCGGGGAGCTGTTTTTT. The whole variable domain, remainder taken from reference TRBV30 and TRBJ2-2, is SQTIHQWPATLVQPVGSPLSLECTVEGTSNPNLYWYRQAAGRGLQLLFYSVGIGQISSEVPQNLSASRPQDRQFILSSKKLLLSDSGFYLCAWSKLDQTGELFFGEGSRLTVL.